This T cell receptor (beta chain) was profiled in a study of cytotoxic CD8 clonotypes in ibrutinib-treated CLL. On the study more broadly: Response sampling came at median roughly 12 months of treatment, ranging about 6 to 40 months. General study findings and limits: Stable or contracted on treatment, public clonotypes were also uncommon.

Sequenced by immunoSEQ multiplex PCR; TCRdb stores in-frame clones only, minus some. The data contain approximately 53,000 clones, 70% to 90% of them singletons. A word on this clone: Its antigen is currently unknown.

The source of this sequence is a human donor with chronic lymphocytic leukemia. This sample comprised PBMCs, obtained after 24 months of ibrutinib treatment.

The CDR3 DNA follows: TGTGCCAGCAGCTCCCGGACTAGTGGCGGAGACACAGATACGCAGTATTTT. Its translation: CASSSRTSGGDTDTQYF. J is TRBJ2-3 and V is TRBV7-9, with 7 nucleotides matching TRBD2. J gave up 2 bases and V 4 bases, and 12 bases lay outside the gene matches. CDR1 and CDR2 from the germline V gene are SEHNR and FQNEAQ (reference sequence). The CDR3 length is 17 residues.